This T cell receptor beta chain was sequenced for a study of a mutant IDH1 vaccine in newly diagnosed glioma. Study summary: Vaccination started 4-6 weeks after radiotherapy alone, or with temozolomide cycles. General observations from the study: It seemed that pseudoprogression was not linked to changes in the top peripheral T cell clonotypes.

Specified time point: week 11, during vaccination. Doses comprised 300 ug of mutant IDH1 20-mer peptide each, plus topical imiquimod. From germline, CDR1 is LGHNA and CDR2 YNFKEQ. CDR3 length: 13 amino acids. V was trimmed by 6 bases and J by 7 bases, leaving 16 bases between them. Comment on this clone: Its target is unknown.

This table comes from immunoSEQ multiplex PCR, and its TCRdb copy is limited to in-frame clones, with some not included. The table includes 100,000 to 120,000 clones, roughly 90% detected once. The chain couples TRBV4-2 to TRBJ2-7; D may be TRBD2 (6 bases). This sequence originates from a woman aged 45-65 years with glioma. The material was PBMCs, obtained from a glioma patient whose treatment included an IDH1 peptide vaccine. In DNA, the CDR3 is TGTGCCAGCAGTCCCCTTTTGGGACTGGAGCAGTACTTC. Protein product: CASSPLLGLEQYF.